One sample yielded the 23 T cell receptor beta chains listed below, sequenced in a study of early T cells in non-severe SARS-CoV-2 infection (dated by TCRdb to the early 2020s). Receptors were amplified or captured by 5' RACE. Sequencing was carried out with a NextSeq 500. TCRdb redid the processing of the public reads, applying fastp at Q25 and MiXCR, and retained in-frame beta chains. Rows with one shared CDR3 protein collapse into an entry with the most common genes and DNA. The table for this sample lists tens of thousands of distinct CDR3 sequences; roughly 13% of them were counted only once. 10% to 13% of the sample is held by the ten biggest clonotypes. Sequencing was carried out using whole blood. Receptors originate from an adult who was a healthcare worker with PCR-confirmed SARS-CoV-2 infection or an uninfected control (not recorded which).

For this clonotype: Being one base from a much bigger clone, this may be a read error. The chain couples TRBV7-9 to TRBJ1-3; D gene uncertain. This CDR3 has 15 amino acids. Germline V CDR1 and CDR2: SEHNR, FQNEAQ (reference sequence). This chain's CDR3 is CAGSSHSSSGNTIYF. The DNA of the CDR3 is TGTGCCGGCAGCTCCCATTCCAGCTCTGGAAACACCATATATTTT.

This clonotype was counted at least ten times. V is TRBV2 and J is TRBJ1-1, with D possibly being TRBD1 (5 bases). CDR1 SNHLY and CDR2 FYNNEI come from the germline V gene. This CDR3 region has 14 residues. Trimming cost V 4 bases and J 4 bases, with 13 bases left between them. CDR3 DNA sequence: TGTGCCAGCAGTGTAGAGGGGCGGGGCACTGAAGCTTTCTTT. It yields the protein CASSVEGRGTEAFF.

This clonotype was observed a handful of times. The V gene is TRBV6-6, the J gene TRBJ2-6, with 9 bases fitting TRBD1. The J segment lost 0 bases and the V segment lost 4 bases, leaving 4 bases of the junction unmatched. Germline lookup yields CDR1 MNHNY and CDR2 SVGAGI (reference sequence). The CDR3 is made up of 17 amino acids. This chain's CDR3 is CASSFTGGSSGANVLTF. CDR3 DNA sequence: TGTGCCAGCAGTTTTACAGGGGGCTCCTCTGGGGCCAACGTCCTGACTTTC.

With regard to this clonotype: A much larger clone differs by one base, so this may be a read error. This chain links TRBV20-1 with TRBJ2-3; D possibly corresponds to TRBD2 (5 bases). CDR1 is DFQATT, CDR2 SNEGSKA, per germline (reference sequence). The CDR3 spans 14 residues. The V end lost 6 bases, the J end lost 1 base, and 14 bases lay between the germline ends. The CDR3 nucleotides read TGCAGTGCGCAGACTATCGGACGCACAGATACGCAGTATTTT. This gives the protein CSAQTIGRTDTQYF.

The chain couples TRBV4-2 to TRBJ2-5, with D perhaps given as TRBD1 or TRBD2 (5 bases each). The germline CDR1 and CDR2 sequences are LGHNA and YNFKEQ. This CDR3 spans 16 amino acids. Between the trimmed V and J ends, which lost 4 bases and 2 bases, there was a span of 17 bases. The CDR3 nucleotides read TGTGCCAGCAGCCGGGACCAGGCCGCGAATCAAGAGACCCAGTACTTC. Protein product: CASSRDQAANQETQYF.

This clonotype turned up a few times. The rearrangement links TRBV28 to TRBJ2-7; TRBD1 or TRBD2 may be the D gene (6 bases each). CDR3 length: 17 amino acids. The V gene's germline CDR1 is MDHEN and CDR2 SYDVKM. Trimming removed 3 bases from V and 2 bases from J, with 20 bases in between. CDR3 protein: CASSLLAIGGAPYEQYF. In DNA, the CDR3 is TGTGCCAGCAGTTTGCTAGCTATCGGGGGCGCCCCCTACGAGCAGTACTTC.

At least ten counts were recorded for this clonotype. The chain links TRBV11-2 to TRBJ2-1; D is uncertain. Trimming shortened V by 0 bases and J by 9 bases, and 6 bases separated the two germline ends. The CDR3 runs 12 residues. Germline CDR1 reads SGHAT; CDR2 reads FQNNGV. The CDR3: CASSLDRFEQFF. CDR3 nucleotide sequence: TGTGCCAGCAGCTTAGACCGCTTTGAGCAGTTCTTC.

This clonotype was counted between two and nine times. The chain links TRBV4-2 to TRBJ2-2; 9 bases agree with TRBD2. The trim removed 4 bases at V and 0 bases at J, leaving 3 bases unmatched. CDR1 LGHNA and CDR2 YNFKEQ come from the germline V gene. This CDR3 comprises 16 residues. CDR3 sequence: CASSRSSGANTGELFF. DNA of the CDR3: TGTGCCAGCAGCCGATCTAGCGGGGCGAACACCGGGGAGCTGTTTTTT.

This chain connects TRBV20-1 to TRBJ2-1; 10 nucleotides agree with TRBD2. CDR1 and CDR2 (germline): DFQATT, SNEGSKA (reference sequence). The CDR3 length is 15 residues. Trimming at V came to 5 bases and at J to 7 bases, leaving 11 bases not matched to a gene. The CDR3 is CSARTTSGVRNEQFF. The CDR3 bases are TGCAGTGCTCGAACCACTAGCGGGGTACGGAATGAGCAGTTCTTC.

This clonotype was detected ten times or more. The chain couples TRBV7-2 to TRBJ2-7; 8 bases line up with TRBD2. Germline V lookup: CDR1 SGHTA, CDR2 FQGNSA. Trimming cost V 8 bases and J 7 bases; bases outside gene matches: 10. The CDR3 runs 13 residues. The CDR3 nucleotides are TGTGCCAGCCGGGAGGGCCCAACGAGGGAGCAGTACTTC. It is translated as CASREGPTREQYF.

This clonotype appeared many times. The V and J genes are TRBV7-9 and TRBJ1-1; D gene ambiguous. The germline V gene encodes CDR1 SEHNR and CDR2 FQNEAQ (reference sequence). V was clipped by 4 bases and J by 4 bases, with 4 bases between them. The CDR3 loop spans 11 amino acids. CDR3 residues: CASSSGTEAFF. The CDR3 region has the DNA TGTGCCAGCAGCTCCGGCACTGAAGCTTTCTTT.

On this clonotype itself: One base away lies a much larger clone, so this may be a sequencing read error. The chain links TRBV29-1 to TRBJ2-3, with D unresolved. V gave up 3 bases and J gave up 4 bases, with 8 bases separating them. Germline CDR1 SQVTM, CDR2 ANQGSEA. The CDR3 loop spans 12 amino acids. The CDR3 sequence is CSVDDGPDTQYF. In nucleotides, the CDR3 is TGCAGCGTTGACGACGGACCAGATACGCAGTATTTT.

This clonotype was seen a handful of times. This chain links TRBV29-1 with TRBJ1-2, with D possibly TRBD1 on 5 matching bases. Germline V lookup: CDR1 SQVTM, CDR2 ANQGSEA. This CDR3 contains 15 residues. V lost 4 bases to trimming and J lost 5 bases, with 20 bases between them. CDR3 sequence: CSVANPPGIGYGYTF. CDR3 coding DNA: TGCAGCGTTGCAAACCCCCCAGGGATCGGATATGGCTACACCTTC.

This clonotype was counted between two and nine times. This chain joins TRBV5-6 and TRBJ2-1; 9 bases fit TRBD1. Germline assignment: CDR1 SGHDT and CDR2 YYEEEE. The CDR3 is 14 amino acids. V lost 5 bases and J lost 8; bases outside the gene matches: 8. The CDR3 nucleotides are TGTGCCAGCAGGATACAGGGGGCCTCTGATGAGCAGTTCTTC. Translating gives CASRIQGASDEQFF.

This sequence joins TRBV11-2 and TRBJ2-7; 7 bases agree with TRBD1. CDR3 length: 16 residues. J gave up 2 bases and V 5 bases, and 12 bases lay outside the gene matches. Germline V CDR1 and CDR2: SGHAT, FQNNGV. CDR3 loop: CASSLHRGTLTYEQYF. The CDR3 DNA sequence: TGTGCCAGCAGCCTTCACAGGGGCACGCTGACCTACGAGCAGTACTTC.

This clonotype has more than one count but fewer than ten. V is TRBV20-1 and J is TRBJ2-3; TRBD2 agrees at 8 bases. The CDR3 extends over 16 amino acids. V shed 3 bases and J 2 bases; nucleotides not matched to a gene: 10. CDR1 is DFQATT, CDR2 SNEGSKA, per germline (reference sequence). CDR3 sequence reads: CSASTRGGQVTDTQYF. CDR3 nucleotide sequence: TGCAGTGCTAGCACCCGGGGGGGCCAAGTCACAGATACGCAGTATTTT.

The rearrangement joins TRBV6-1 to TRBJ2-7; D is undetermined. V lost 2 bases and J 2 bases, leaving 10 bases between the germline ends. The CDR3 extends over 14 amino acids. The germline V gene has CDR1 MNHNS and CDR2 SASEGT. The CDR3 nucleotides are TGTGCCAGCAGTGAATCTGGGATCCCCTACGAGCAGTACTTC. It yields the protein CASSESGIPYEQYF.

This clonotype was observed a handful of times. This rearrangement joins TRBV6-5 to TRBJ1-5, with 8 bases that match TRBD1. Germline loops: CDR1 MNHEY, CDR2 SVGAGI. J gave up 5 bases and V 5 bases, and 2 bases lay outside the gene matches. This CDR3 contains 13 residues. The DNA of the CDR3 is TGTGCCAGCAGTAAGGACAGGGATCAGCCCCAGCATTTT. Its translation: CASSKDRDQPQHF.

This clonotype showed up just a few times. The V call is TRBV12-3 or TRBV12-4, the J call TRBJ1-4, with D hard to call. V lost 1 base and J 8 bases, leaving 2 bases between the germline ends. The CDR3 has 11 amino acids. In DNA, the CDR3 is TGTGCCAGCAGTTTAGAAGAAAAACTGTTTTTT. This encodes CASSLEEKLFF.

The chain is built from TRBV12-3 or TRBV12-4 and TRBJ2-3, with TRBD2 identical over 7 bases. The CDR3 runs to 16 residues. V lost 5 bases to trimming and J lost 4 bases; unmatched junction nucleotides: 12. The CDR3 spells CASSPLRTSVADTQYF. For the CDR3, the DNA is TGTGCCAGCAGTCCCCTCAGGACTAGTGTCGCAGATACGCAGTATTTT.

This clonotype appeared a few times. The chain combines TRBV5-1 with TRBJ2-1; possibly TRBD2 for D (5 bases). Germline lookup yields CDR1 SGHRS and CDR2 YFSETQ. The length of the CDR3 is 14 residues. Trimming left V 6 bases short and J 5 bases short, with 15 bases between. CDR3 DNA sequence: TGCGCCAGCACCTATCGTCGAGGGAACAATGAGCAGTTCTTC. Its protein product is CASTYRRGNNEQFF.

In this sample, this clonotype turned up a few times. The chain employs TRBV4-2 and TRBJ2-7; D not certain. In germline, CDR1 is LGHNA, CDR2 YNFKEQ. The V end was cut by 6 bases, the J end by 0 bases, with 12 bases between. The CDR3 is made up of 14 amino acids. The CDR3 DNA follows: TGTGCCAGCAGTGTACAGCAGAGCTCCTACGAGCAGTACTTC. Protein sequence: CASSVQQSSYEQYF.

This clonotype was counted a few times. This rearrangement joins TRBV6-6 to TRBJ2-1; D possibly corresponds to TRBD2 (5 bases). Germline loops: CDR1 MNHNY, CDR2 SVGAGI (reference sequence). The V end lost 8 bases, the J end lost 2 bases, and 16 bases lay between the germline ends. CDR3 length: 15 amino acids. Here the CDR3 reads CASSKLRDTYNEQFF. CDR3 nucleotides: TGTGCCAGCTCCAAACTGAGGGATACCTACAATGAGCAGTTCTTC.